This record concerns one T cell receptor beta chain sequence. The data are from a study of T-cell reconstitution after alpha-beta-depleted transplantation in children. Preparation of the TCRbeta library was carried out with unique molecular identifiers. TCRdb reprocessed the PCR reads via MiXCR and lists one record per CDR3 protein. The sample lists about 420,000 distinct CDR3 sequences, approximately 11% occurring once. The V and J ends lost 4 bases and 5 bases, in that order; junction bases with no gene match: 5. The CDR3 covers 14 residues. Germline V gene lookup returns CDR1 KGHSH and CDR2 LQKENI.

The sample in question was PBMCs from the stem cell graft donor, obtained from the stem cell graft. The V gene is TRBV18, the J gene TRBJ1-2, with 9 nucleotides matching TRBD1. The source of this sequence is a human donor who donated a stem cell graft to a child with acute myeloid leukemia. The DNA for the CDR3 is TGTGCCAGCTCACACCGGGACAGGGCTTATGGCTACACCTTC. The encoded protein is CASSHRDRAYGYTF. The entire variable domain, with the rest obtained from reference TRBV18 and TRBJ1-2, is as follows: NAGVMQNPRHLVRRRGQEARLRCSPMKGHSHVYWYRQLPEEGLKFMVYLQKENIIDESGMPKERFSAEFPKEGPSILRIQQVVRGDSAAYFCASSHRDRAYGYTFGSGTRLTVV.